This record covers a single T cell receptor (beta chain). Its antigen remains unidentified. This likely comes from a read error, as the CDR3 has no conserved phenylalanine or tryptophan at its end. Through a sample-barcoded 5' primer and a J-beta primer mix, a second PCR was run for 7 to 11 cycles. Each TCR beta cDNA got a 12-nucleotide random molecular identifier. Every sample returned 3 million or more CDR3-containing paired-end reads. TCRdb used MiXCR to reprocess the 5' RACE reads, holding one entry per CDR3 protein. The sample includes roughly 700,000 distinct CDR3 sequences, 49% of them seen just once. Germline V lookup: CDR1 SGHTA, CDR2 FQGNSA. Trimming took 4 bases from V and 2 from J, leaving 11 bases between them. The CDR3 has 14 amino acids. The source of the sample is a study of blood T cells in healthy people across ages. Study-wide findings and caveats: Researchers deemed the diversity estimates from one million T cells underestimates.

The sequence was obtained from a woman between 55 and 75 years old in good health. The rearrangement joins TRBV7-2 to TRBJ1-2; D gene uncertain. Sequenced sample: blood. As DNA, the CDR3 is TGTGCCAGCAGCTCCAGGACGGGGAACTATGGCTACACCCTC. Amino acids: CASSSRTGNYGYTL.